The sample holds a few counts of the clone carrying this T cell receptor (beta chain). Its matching antigen is unknown. These data originate in a study of identical twins. Study observations and caveats: Cross-sectional statistical analysis, not tracking of the same donors, underpinned the conclusions.

MiXCR, run by TCRdb on the 5' RACE reads, gives a single entry per CDR3 protein. The table records some 730,000 distinct CDR3 sequences, approximately 18% of them present only once. The germline V gene has CDR1 SGHAT and CDR2 FQNNGV. Trimming removed 3 bases from V and 10 bases from J, with 13 bases in between. The CDR3 loop spans 13 amino acids. This sample was also put to use in a study of T cells expressing NK-cell markers. In that study: The study found dominant NKG2C+ clonotypes at roughly 1.0-7.5% of CD8+ T cells in about six donors. Nothing established the HCMV specificity of expanded NKG2C+ T cell clones.

This receptor was obtained from a woman under 30 in good health. This chain uses TRBV11-2 with TRBJ2-1, with TRBD2 as a possible D gene (5 bases). The source material was PBMCs. The CDR3 coding sequence is TGTGCCAGCAGCTTGGCCCGGGGAGTGGAGCAGTTCTTC. This sequence encodes CASSLARGVEQFF. Drawing the rest from reference TRBV11-2 and TRBJ2-1, the complete variable domain is EAGVAQSPRYKIIEKRQSVAFWCNPISGHATLYWYQQILGQGPKLLIQFQNNGVVDDSQLPKDRFSAERLKGVDSTLKIQPAKLEDSAVYLCASSLARGVEQFFGPGTRLTVL.